This T cell receptor (beta chain) was retrieved from a study of response to subunit inactivated influenza vaccine. Study results and caveats: Every seasonal influenza vaccination brings in few new T cells, the authors suggested.

Germline assignment: CDR1 MDHEN and CDR2 SYDVKM. After removal of 6 bases from V and 0 bases from J, the junction contained 8 bases not matched to a gene. CDR3 size: 17 residues. Worth noting for this clonotype: The antigen is undetermined.

MiXCR, applied by TCRdb to the RT-PCR reads, yields one record per CDR3 protein. The sample shows about 830,000 distinct CDR3 sequences, around 18% of them seen only once. Sequencing was performed on PBMCs from blood, taken less than 6 days after vaccination. The gene calls are TRBV28 and TRBJ2-6; 7 nucleotides match TRBD2. This TCR came from a man in his forties or fifties who received an inactivated influenza vaccine. The CDR3 is CASSRGTKPSGANVLTF. DNA of the CDR3: TGTGCCAGCAGCCGTGGGACTAAACCCTCTGGGGCCAACGTCCTGACTTTC.